The subject of this entry is one T cell receptor (beta chain). The antigen is not known. The record originates from a study of T cells after yellow fever vaccination. Study results and limitations: A secondary response was less intense yet reached its peak sooner, at day 5 versus 15. Overall, a small share of clonotypes was seen in both CD4 and CD8 compartments. The presence of abundant clonotypes contaminating from the bulk population was possible in FACS-sorted repertoires.

Conversion of TCR transcripts into cDNA relied on 5'RACE template switching, which added a universal primer site and UMIs. TCRdb independently ran MiXCR on the 5' RACE reads; one entry per CDR3 protein. The data show 120,000 or so distinct CDR3 sequences, approximately 16% seen once. V lost 0 bases to trimming and J lost 2 bases; unmatched junction nucleotides: 7. The CDR3 has 16 residues. Germline V gene lookup returns CDR1 LGHNA and CDR2 YSLEER. The sample in question was CD8+ T cells sorted from PBMCs, obtained 5 days after the yellow fever booster vaccination. This chain uses TRBV4-3 with TRBJ2-7; 7 positions match TRBD2. The receptor comes from a man between 18 and 29 years old who received the YFV17D yellow fever vaccine. CDR3 amino acids: CASSQEEGRGAYEQYF. CDR3 in DNA: TGCGCCAGCAGCCAAGAAGAGGGGAGGGGTGCCTACGAGCAGTACTTC.